This TCR beta chain was captured in a study of cytomegalovirus exposure and HLA in healthy donors. General study points: Altogether, 170 or so TCR beta chains were recorded as cytomegalovirus-associated. As confirmed in vitro, a few CMV-associated chains were specific for CMV antigens.

Measured with immunoSEQ multiplex PCR; TCRdb has only the in-frame clones, and not every one. The sample has 110,000 or so clones, over 75% seen once. In this sample, this clone turned up a few times. Its antigen is currently unknown. The CDR3 runs to 14 residues. Germline V gene data show CDR1 as LGHNA and CDR2 as YSLEER. The V and J ends lost 1 base and 7 bases respectively, with 13 bases between them. The sample taken for sequencing was PBMCs. This TCR was sampled from a woman in her twenties or thirties in good health and CMV-seronegative. J is TRBJ1-2 and V is TRBV4-3; D is perhaps TRBD1 (6 bases). The CDR3: CASSQVRQGGGYTF. CDR3 sequence (DNA): TGCGCCAGCAGCCAAGTCCGTCAAGGGGGTGGCTACACCTTC.